Listed below are T cell receptor beta chains from one sample, sequenced in a study of cytomegalovirus exposure and HLA in healthy donors. Measured with immunoSEQ multiplex PCR; TCRdb has only the in-frame clones, and not every one. The sample shows more than 85,000 clones, 70% to 80% of them seen only once. What was sequenced was PBMCs. The receptors stem from a male donor in good health and CMV-seropositive. Both conserved end residues are part of each CDR3. The D gene is left open where the match is weak. For some rows the clone size is stated as once, few or many, or as a class when expanded; others skip it.

D: TRBD1
size: few
length: 15
J: TRBJ2-5
V: TRBV10-3
DNA: TGTGCCATCGGGGTTCGGACAGGGCAACAAGAGACCCAGTACTTC
CDR3: CAIGVRTGQQETQYF

D: TRBD1
size: NA
length: 17
J: TRBJ2-5
V: TRBV2
DNA: TGTGCCAGCAGTCCGACAGGGGGCTCCCTTAGCGGGGCCCCAGGGCACTTC
CDR3: CASSPTGGSLSGAPGHF

D: TRBD1
size: NA
length: 15
J: TRBJ1-1
V: TRBV28
DNA: TGTGCCAGCAGTTCCTCCGGGACAGGGGGCGTAGAAGCTTTCTTT
CDR3: CASSSSGTGGVEAFF

D: NA
size: NA
length: 14
J: TRBJ2-1
V: TRBV7-3
DNA: TGTGCCAGCAGCTTGGGGCCCGTAGGCAATGAGCAGTTCTTC
CDR3: CASSLGPVGNEQFF

D: NA
size: NA
length: 15
J: TRBJ2-3
V: TRBV4-3
DNA: TGCGCCAGCAGCCAAGAGAGGAGGAGCACAGATACGCAGTATTTT
CDR3: CASSQERRSTDTQYF

D: TRBD2
size: NA
length: 17
J: TRBJ2-7
V: TRBV4-2
DNA: TGTGCCAGCAGCCAAGCGGTTCTAGCGGGAGGAACCTACGAGCAGTACTTC
CDR3: CASSQAVLAGGTYEQYF

D: NA
size: NA
length: 16
J: TRBJ2-3
V: TRBV7-6
DNA: TGTGCCAGCAGCCAAGAGACAGGCCATGGGGCAGATACGCGGTATTTT
CDR3: CASSQETGHGADTRYF

D: NA
size: NA
length: 16
J: TRBJ1-4
V: TRBV7-9
DNA: TGTGCCAGCAGCTCACGGACACTACCAACTAATGAAAAACTGTTTTTT
CDR3: CASSSRTLPTNEKLFF

D: TRBD1
size: once
length: 14
J: TRBJ1-4
V: TRBV6-5
DNA: TGTGCCAGCAGACCCACAGGGGAATGGGAAAAACTGTTTTTT
CDR3: CASRPTGEWEKLFF

D: TRBD1
size: NA
length: 15
J: TRBJ1-6
V: TRBV27
DNA: TGTGCCAGCAGTTGGGGGACAGCAGTTAATTCACCCCTCCACTTT
CDR3: CASSWGTAVNSPLHF

D: TRBD1
size: NA
length: 13
J: TRBJ1-1
V: TRBV27
DNA: TGTGCCAGCAGTTCGGGACAGGGGAACGGAGCTTTCTTT
CDR3: CASSSGQGNGAFF

D: TRBD1
size: NA
length: 16
J: TRBJ2-7
V: TRBV7-2
DNA: TGTGCCAGCAGCCACCGGACAGGTCAAAGCTCCTACGAGCAGTACTTC
CDR3: CASSHRTGQSSYEQYF

D: NA
size: few
length: 15
J: TRBJ2-5
V: TRBV27
DNA: TGTGCCAGCAGTTTAGGGTTAGTCGGAGGGGAGACCCAGTACTTC
CDR3: CASSLGLVGGETQYF

D: TRBD1
size: once
length: 17
J: TRBJ2-6
V: TRBV7-3
DNA: TGTGCCAGCAGCTTATCAGGGGGCTACGCTGGGGCCAACGTCCTGACTTTC
CDR3: CASSLSGGYAGANVLTF

D: NA
size: NA
length: 14
J: TRBJ1-2
V: TRBV9
DNA: TGTGCCAGCAGCGTAGGGGGCATTAACTATGGCTACACCTTC
CDR3: CASSVGGINYGYTF

D: TRBD1
size: NA
length: 16
J: TRBJ1-1
V: TRBV6-5
DNA: TGTGCCAGCAGTTACGTGGACAGGGGACGGGGAACTGAAGCTTTCTTT
CDR3: CASSYVDRGRGTEAFF

D: NA
size: NA
length: 15
J: TRBJ1-5
V: TRBV6-5
DNA: TGTGCCAGCAGACGCTTGGGGGGGGGTGGTCAGCCCCAGCATTTT
CDR3: CASRRLGGGGQPQHF

D: TRBD1
size: NA
length: 15
J: TRBJ2-6
V: TRBV5-5
DNA: TGTGCCAGCAGCTTAGACAGGGCTGGGGCCAACGTCCTGACTTTC
CDR3: CASSLDRAGANVLTF

D: TRBD1
size: NA
length: 17
J: TRBJ1-4
V: TRBV7-9
DNA: TGTGCCAGCGTTGGGACAGGGGAAATGGTAACTAATGAAAAACTGTTTTTT
CDR3: CASVGTGEMVTNEKLFF

D: TRBD1
size: NA
length: 15
J: TRBJ2-7
V: TRBV6-5
DNA: TGTGCCAGCAGTTACGGAGGGACAGGGGCCTACGAGCAGTACTTC
CDR3: CASSYGGTGAYEQYF

D: NA
size: NA
length: 11
J: TRBJ2-5
V: TRBV20-1
DNA: TGCAGTGCTGAACTCCAAGAGACCCAGTACTTC
CDR3: CSAELQETQYF

D: NA
size: NA
length: 13
J: TRBJ1-4
V: TRBV30
DNA: TGTGCCTGGAGTGAAGGGAGAAACGAAAAACTGTTTTTT
CDR3: CAWSEGRNEKLFF

D: TRBD2
size: NA
length: 15
J: TRBJ2-1
V: TRBV5-1
DNA: TGCGCCAGCAGCTCGGGACTAGCGGGACGGGATGAGCAGTTCTTC
CDR3: CASSSGLAGRDEQFF

D: NA
size: NA
length: 16
J: TRBJ1-1
V: TRBV19
DNA: TGTGCCAGTAGTGAAGGGCGGGGGGGGAAGAACACTGAAGCTTTCTTT
CDR3: CASSEGRGGKNTEAFF

D: NA
size: NA
length: 13
J: TRBJ2-1
V: TRBV19
DNA: TGTGCCAGTAGTATCCCACAGGGCAATGAGCAGTTCTTC
CDR3: CASSIPQGNEQFF

D: NA
size: once
length: 14
J: TRBJ1-6
V: TRBV7-3
DNA: TGTGCCAGCAGCTCCAGGGAGGCTAATTCACCCCTCCACTTT
CDR3: CASSSREANSPLHF

D: NA
size: NA
length: 15
J: TRBJ1-1
V: TRBV7-9
DNA: TGTGCCAGCAGCTTAGCGGACAGACTGAACACTGAAGCTTTCTTT
CDR3: CASSLADRLNTEAFF

D: NA
size: NA
length: 11
J: TRBJ1-2
V: TRBV11-2
DNA: TGTGCCAGCAGCAGAGCATATGGCTACACCTTC
CDR3: CASSRAYGYTF

D: NA
size: NA
length: 15
J: TRBJ2-1
V: TRBV11-2
DNA: TGTGCCAGCAGCTTACGGGGGGCAGATGGGAGTGAGCAGTTCTTC
CDR3: CASSLRGADGSEQFF

D: TRBD1
size: once
length: 14
J: TRBJ2-7
V: TRBV7-2
DNA: TGTGCCAGCAGCTTAACGACAGGGGCCTACGAGCAGTACTTC
CDR3: CASSLTTGAYEQYF

D: TRBD2
size: NA
length: 17
J: TRBJ2-2
V: TRBV28
DNA: TGTGCCAGCAGTTTAGGACTAGCGGGAGGATGGACCGGGGAGCTGTTTTTT
CDR3: CASSLGLAGGWTGELFF

D: NA
size: NA
length: 15
J: TRBJ1-2
V: TRBV5-6
DNA: TGTGCCAGCAGGAAGGTGTCGACAAACGTTAATGGCTACACCTTC
CDR3: CASRKVSTNVNGYTF